One sample yielded the 18 T cell receptor beta chains listed below, sequenced in a study of CXCR3-negative and CXCR3-positive naive CD8 T cells. Study outcomes and limitations: Comparison of naive cells showed more hydrophobic TRB CDR3s in CXCR3-positive than in CXCR3-negative naive cells.

UMI-labeled TRB cDNA libraries were prepared by 5' RACE. TCRdb re-called the 5' RACE reads and shows each CDR3 protein once, DNA omitted. Seen in this sample are under 85,000 distinct CDR3 sequences; the ten most common clones hold approximately 0.76%. Their antigens remain unidentified. Sequenced sample: naive CXCR3+ CD8+ T cells from blood. Subset meaning: CD45RO-CCR7+CD27+CD95- naive CD8+ T cells expressing CXCR3 (TNR3+). These receptors were obtained from a human donor in good health. Some clones in this sample may be carry-over from other donors' samples.

This chain uses TRBV28 with TRBJ2-2; TCRdb calls TRBD1, which cannot be checked without DNA. CDR1 MDHEN and CDR2 SYDVKM come from the germline V gene. CDR3 size: 16 residues. This CDR3 is CASSLRSWTTTGELFF.

This chain uses TRBV29-1 with TRBJ1-2; no DNA is available, so the TRBD1 call from TCRdb remains unchecked. This CDR3 has 14 residues. CDR1 SQVTM and CDR2 ANQGSEA come from the germline V gene. CDR3 sequence reads: CSVEVAGGFEGYTF.

The chain combines TRBV23-1 with TRBJ2-6; TCRdb picks TRBD1, but there is no DNA to check that call. TRBV23-1 is an ORF, with its function uncertain. This CDR3 is built from 22 residues. CDR3: CASSQKTGVSRCDPPGANVLTF.

The chain carries TRBV13 and TRBJ1-1. This CDR3 spans 12 amino acids. Germline-derived CDR1 and CDR2 are PRHDT and FYEKMQ (reference sequence). CDR3 residues: CASTFGLPEAFF.

The chain links TRBV14 to TRBJ2-7. CDR3 length: 14 amino acids. The germline V gene encodes CDR1 SGHDN and CDR2 FVKESK. The CDR3 spells CASSQSRQTSEQYF.

V is TRBV7-8 and J is TRBJ2-1; the TCRdb D gene call, TRBD2, has no DNA to confirm it. The CDR3 spans 17 residues. The V gene's germline CDR1 is SGHVS and CDR2 FQNEAQ. CDR3 residues: CASSLTSRLPSYNEQFF.

V is TRBV6-2 or TRBV6-3 and J is TRBJ2-2; without DNA, the TCRdb call of TRBD2 cannot be checked. This CDR3 has 18 amino acids. Germline CDR1 and CDR2: MNHEY and SVGEGT. CDR3 region: CSSSYLPTSGGGTGELFF.

The CDR3 sequence is CASSLVLGQINSPLHF. The chain uses TRBV7-2 and TRBJ1-6; TCRdb names TRBD1, which stays unverified in the absence of DNA. The germline gives CDR1 SGHTA, CDR2 FQGNSA. The CDR3 covers 16 residues. The full variable domain, in which reference TRBV7-2 and TRBJ1-6 provide the parts outside the CDR3, is GAGVSQSPSNKVTEKGKDVELRCDPISGHTALYWYRQSLGQGLEFLIYFQGNSAPDKSGLPSDRFSAERTGGSVSTLTIQRTQQEDSAVYLCASSLVLGQINSPLHFGNGTRLTVT.

This chain joins TRBV11-3 and TRBJ2-2. The CDR3 length is 15 residues. Germline CDR1 reads SGHNT; CDR2 reads YENEEA. This CDR3 is CASSLRTENTGELFF.

The CDR3: CASSPAGPVGGDTQYF. The rearrangement joins TRBV18 to TRBJ2-3; TCRdb names TRBD2, which stays unverified in the absence of DNA. This CDR3 spans 16 amino acids. Germline loops: CDR1 KGHSH, CDR2 LQKENI.

The J gene is TRBJ1-2, the V gene TRBV6-5; TCRdb calls TRBD1, which cannot be checked without DNA. Per germline, CDR1 MNHEY and CDR2 SVGAGI. The CDR3 is 18 residues long. CDR3 region: CASSYGTGTKTANYGYTF.

This rearrangement joins TRBV29-1 to TRBJ1-1. This CDR3 is built from 11 residues. The germline CDR1 and CDR2 sequences are SQVTM and ANQGSEA. The chain's CDR3 is CSAVGNTEAFF. The full variable domain, completed using reference TRBV29-1 and TRBJ1-1, is SAVISQKPSRDICQRGTSLTIQCQVDSQVTMMFWYRQQPGQSLTLIATANQGSEATYESGFVIDKFPISRPNLTFSTLTVSNMSPEDSSIYLCSAVGNTEAFFGQGTRLTVV.

The chain couples TRBV7-6 to TRBJ1-2. From germline, CDR1 is SGHVS and CDR2 FNYEAQ. The CDR3 spans 14 residues. The chain's CDR3 is CASSLASGVEGYTF.

The chain couples TRBV29-1 to TRBJ1-1. CDR1 is SQVTM and CDR2 is ANQGSEA in the germline V gene. CDR3 size: 13 residues. The chain's CDR3 is CSVEDPVDSEAFF.

J is TRBJ2-7 and V is TRBV19; TCRdb's D call of TRBD2 is untestable without DNA. Germline-derived CDR1 and CDR2 are LNHDA and SQIVND (reference sequence). The CDR3 covers 12 residues. The CDR3 here is CASLVPAYEQYF.

J is TRBJ2-2 and V is TRBV21-1. TRBV21-1 is given as a pseudogene. CDR3 length equals 18 residues. The CDR3 is CASSKAKGLFLNTGELFF.

The rearrangement uses TRBV20-1 and TRBJ2-3; TCRdb's D call, TRBD2, is unchecked because there is no DNA. This CDR3 is built from 17 residues. Germline CDR1 reads DFQATT; CDR2 reads SNEGSKA (reference sequence). CDR3 region: CSARDPTSGGITDTQYF.

CDR3 in amino acids: CSVETDAGGHVDEQYF. The chain recombines TRBV29-1 with TRBJ2-7; without DNA, the TCRdb call of TRBD2 cannot be checked. The CDR3 loop spans 16 amino acids. CDR1 and CDR2 (germline): SQVTM, ANQGSEA.